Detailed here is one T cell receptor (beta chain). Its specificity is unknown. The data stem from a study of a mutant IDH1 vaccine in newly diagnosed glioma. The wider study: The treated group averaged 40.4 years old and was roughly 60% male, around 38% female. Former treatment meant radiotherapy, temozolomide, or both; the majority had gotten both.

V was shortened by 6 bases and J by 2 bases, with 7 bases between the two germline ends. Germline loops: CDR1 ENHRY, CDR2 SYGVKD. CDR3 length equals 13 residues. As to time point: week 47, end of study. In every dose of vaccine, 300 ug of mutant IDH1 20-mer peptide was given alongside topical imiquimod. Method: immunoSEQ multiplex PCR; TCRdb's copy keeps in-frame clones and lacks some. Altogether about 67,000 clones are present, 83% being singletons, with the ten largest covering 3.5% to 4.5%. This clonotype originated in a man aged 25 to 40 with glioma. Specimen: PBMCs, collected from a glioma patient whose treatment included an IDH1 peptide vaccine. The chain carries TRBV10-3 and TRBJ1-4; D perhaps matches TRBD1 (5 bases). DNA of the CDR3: TGTGCCATCAGGGCAGGGACTAATGAAAAACTGTTTTTT. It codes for CAIRAGTNEKLFF.